This T cell receptor beta chain was identified during a study of control samples from healthy donors and cancer patients. Measured with immunoSEQ multiplex PCR; TCRdb has only the in-frame clones, and not every one. Counted here are 90,000 to 120,000 clones, approximately 82% occurring once; the ten biggest clones make up around 6.4%. The V segment lost 6 bases and the J segment 8 bases; nucleotides outside the gene matches: 8. CDR3 length: 13 residues. Germline V gene sequence: CDR1 MDHEN, CDR2 SYDVKM. The TCR was taken from a man between 18 and 29 years old in good health. The chain carries TRBV28 and TRBJ1-2; TRBD1 agrees at 8 bases. Source material: blood. CDR3 sequence: CASRMDRVRGYTF. The CDR3 DNA is TGTGCCAGCAGGATGGACAGGGTCCGGGGCTACACCTTC.